The 21 T cell receptor beta chains reported below all come from one sample, sequenced in a study of cytomegalovirus exposure and HLA in healthy donors. The assay was immunoSEQ multiplex PCR, and TCRdb's table has in-frame clones only and misses some. Of a few hundred thousand clones listed, roughly 84% are singletons. The sequenced material came from PBMCs. All receptors derive from a woman in her 30s in good health and CMV-seropositive.

This rearrangement joins TRBV11-2 to TRBJ2-4; 8 positions match TRBD2. The junction had 6 bases not matched to a gene; V was cut back by 1 base and J by 7 bases. Germline lookup yields CDR1 SGHAT and CDR2 FQNNGV. The CDR3 consists of 15 residues. The CDR3 loop is CASSLGGGLLNIQYF. CDR3 bases: TGTGCCAGCAGCTTAGGCGGGGGGCTCTTGAACATTCAGTACTTC.

This clone was observed many times. This chain links TRBV21-1 with TRBJ1-2; TRBD1 is the table's D call, not checked against the DNA. TRBV21-1 is termed a pseudogene. The CDR3 consists of 16 residues. For the CDR3, the DNA is TGTGCCAGCAGCCAAAACCGGGACAGGGGACGCTATGGCTACACCTTC. Translating gives CASSQNRDRGRYGYTF.

V is TRBV9 and J is TRBJ2-7, with TRBD1 matching over 10 bases. The V segment lost 2 bases and the J segment 2 bases; nucleotides outside the gene matches: 7. The germline gives CDR1 SGDLS, CDR2 YYNGEE. The CDR3 has 16 residues. The CDR3, as DNA: TGTGCCAGCAGCGTGGGACCGGGACAGGGGACCTACGAGCAGTACTTC. It translates to CASSVGPGQGTYEQYF.

The chain couples TRBV7-6 to TRBJ2-7; 9 nucleotides match TRBD2. J was trimmed by 5 bases and V by 5 bases; bases with no gene match: 10. The CDR3 sequence is 15 residues long. Germline CDR1 reads SGHVS; CDR2 reads FNYEAQ. The CDR3 DNA is TGTGCCAGCAGCCAGAATAGCGGGAGATTAAACGAGCAGTACTTC. Its protein is CASSQNSGRLNEQYF.

The chain combines TRBV19 with TRBJ1-1, with unresolved D. The V gene's germline CDR1 is LNHDA and CDR2 SQIVND (reference sequence). The CDR3 is made up of 12 amino acids. The V gene lost 1 base and the J gene lost 2 bases, with 2 bases spanning the gap. Here the CDR3 reads CASSIVNTEAFF. DNA of the CDR3: TGTGCCAGTAGTATAGTTAACACTGAAGCTTTCTTT.

This rearrangement joins TRBV7-2 to TRBJ2-7; D might be TRBD2 (7 bases). CDR3 length: 15 residues. Germline assignment: CDR1 SGHTA and CDR2 FQGNSA. V was trimmed by 2 bases and J by 2 bases, leaving 13 bases between them. The CDR3: CASSLPAGATYEQYF. CDR3 sequence (DNA): TGTGCCAGCAGCTTACCGGCGGGGGCTACCTACGAGCAGTACTTC.

This clone has a handful of counts. CDR3 in DNA: TGCGCCAGCACCCATCAAGGGGAGCAGTACTTC. Encoded protein: CASTHQGEQYF. This chain uses TRBV10-2 with TRBJ2-7, with D hard to call. From germline, CDR1 is WSHSY and CDR2 SAAADI. V was cut by 7 bases and J by 7 bases, with 11 bases left in between. The CDR3 has 11 amino acids.

This chain joins TRBV4-1 and TRBJ1-2; D is unclear. Germline CDR1 reads MGHRA; CDR2 reads YSYEKL. Trimming pared 5 bases from V and 2 bases from J, leaving 12 bases between. The CDR3 extends over 14 amino acids. The CDR3 loop reads CASSSVTENYGYTF. The CDR3, as DNA: TGCGCCAGCAGCTCTGTCACAGAGAACTATGGCTACACCTTC.

The chain recombines TRBV29-1 with TRBJ2-7, with D hard to call. The CDR3 is 15 residues long. Germline CDR1 and CDR2: SQVTM and ANQGSEA. Trimming took 5 bases from V and 7 from J, leaving 24 bases between them. This CDR3 reads CSVLRTGPQHGEQYF. CDR3 in DNA: TGCAGCGTTCTAAGGACGGGCCCCCAACATGGAGAGCAGTACTTC.

V gene TRBV7-2 combines with J gene TRBJ2-2, with unresolved D. This CDR3 is built from 15 residues. Trimming removed 1 base from V and 4 bases from J, with 10 bases in between. The germline gives CDR1 SGHTA, CDR2 FQGNSA. Here the CDR3 reads CASSLVPSLTGELFF. As DNA, the CDR3 is TGTGCCAGCAGCTTAGTTCCCAGTCTCACCGGGGAGCTGTTTTTT.

This clone has only a few counts. One end of the junction varies from germline; a read error may be responsible. The chain uses TRBV5-4 and TRBJ2-2, with 8 bases lining up with TRBD2. The CDR3 is 15 amino acids. CDR1 is SGHNT and CDR2 is YYREEE in the germline V gene (reference sequence). The CDR3 loop reads CASTLAGLATGELFF. In DNA, the CDR3 is TGTGCCAGCACCTTGGCCGGACTAGCAACCGGGGAGCTGTTTTTT.

The rearrangement joins TRBV4-1 to TRBJ1-5; D unclear. CDR1 is MGHRA, CDR2 YSYEKL, per germline. V was trimmed by 3 bases and J by 7 bases, leaving 13 bases between them. This CDR3 comprises 14 residues. CDR3 region: CASSQSRDSQPQHF. DNA for the CDR3: TGCGCCAGCAGCCAGAGCCGGGATAGCCAGCCCCAGCATTTT.

The V and J genes are TRBV29-1 and TRBJ1-1; 9 positions match TRBD1. CDR3 length: 17 amino acids. Trimming removed 3 bases from V and 5 bases from J; junction bases left unmatched: 16. Germline loops: CDR1 SQVTM, CDR2 ANQGSEA. CDR3 nucleotide sequence: TGCAGCGTTGAGGTGAGGACAGGGGTTATTAGAGGGACTGAAGCTTTCTTT. Residues: CSVEVRTGVIRGTEAFF.

V gene TRBV5-1 combines with J gene TRBJ2-2; perhaps TRBD1 as D (6 bases). V gave up 3 bases and J gave up 3 bases, with 12 bases separating them. The germline V gene encodes CDR1 SGHRS and CDR2 YFSETQ. The CDR3 covers 15 residues. The CDR3 sequence is CASSSTSGDTGELFF. For the CDR3, the DNA is TGCGCCAGCAGCTCCACGTCAGGGGACACCGGGGAGCTGTTTTTT.

This sequence joins TRBV9 and TRBJ1-1; tentative D call: TRBD1 (6 bases). Between the trimmed V and J ends, which lost 4 bases and 5 bases, there was a span of 15 bases. CDR1 is SGDLS and CDR2 is YYNGEE in the germline V gene. This CDR3 has 14 residues. CDR3 loop: CASSLRTQGTEAFF. CDR3 nucleotide sequence: TGTGCCAGCAGCCTTCGGACCCAGGGGACTGAAGCTTTCTTT. Together with reference TRBV9 and TRBJ1-1, the CDR3 gives the full variable domain: DSGVTQTPKHLITATGQRVTLRCSPRSGDLSVYWYQQSLDQGLQFLIQYYNGEERAKGNILERFSAQQFPDLHSELNLSSLELGDSALYFCASSLRTQGTEAFFGQGTRLTVV.

This chain's CDR3 is CASSYSRGALNEQFF. The CDR3 nucleotides read TGTGCCAGCAGTTACTCTCGGGGGGCGCTTAATGAGCAGTTCTTC. The chain combines TRBV6-5 with TRBJ2-1, with D perhaps matching TRBD2 (7 bases). The ends were cut back, 0 bases at V and 7 bases at J, with 13 bases in the middle. Germline V gene sequence: CDR1 MNHEY, CDR2 SVGAGI. The CDR3 extends over 15 amino acids.

This clone was observed a single time. J is TRBJ2-7 and V is TRBV30, with unresolved D. V gave up 1 base and J gave up 0 bases, with 4 bases separating them. CDR3 length equals 12 residues. Germline V gene data show CDR1 as GTSNPN and CDR2 as SVGIG (reference sequence). CDR3 sequence: CAWSEFSYEQYF. As DNA, the CDR3 is TGTGCCTGGAGTGAGTTCTCCTACGAGCAGTACTTC.

The V gene is TRBV2, the J gene TRBJ2-7; no reliable D call. In germline, CDR1 is SNHLY, CDR2 FYNNEI. Trimming removed 8 bases at V and 4 bases at J, with 9 bases between. There are 11 residues in the CDR3. CDR3 nucleotide sequence: TGTGCCAGCGGGCTGGAATACGAGCAGTACTTC. Protein: CASGLEYEQYF.

In its sample, this clone was seen a few times. The chain uses TRBV5-1 and TRBJ1-2; 7 bases match TRBD1. Germline V gives CDR1 SGHRS, CDR2 YFSETQ. The CDR3 loop spans 14 amino acids. J lost 7 bases, V lost 0 bases, and 6 bases had no gene match. The CDR3 loop is CASSLGSQGTGYTF. Written as DNA, the CDR3 is TGCGCCAGCAGCTTGGGCTCACAGGGGACTGGCTACACCTTC.

A single count supports this clone. The chain is built from TRBV27 and TRBJ1-3; maybe TRBD1 (6 bases). V was clipped by 0 bases and J by 0 bases, with 15 bases between them. The germline V gene has CDR1 MNHEY and CDR2 SMNVEV (reference sequence). The CDR3 is 18 amino acids. As DNA, the CDR3 is TGTGCCAGCAGTTTATCGAGCGGGGGCCCTCGCTCTGGAAACACCATATATTTT. It encodes CASSLSSGGPRSGNTIYF.

V usage is TRBV5-1 and J usage is TRBJ2-7; 7 bases align to TRBD1. The germline V gene has CDR1 SGHRS and CDR2 YFSETQ. The trim removed 4 bases at V and 1 base at J, leaving 17 bases unmatched. This CDR3 comprises 18 residues. CDR3 coding DNA: TGCGCCAGCAGCGGCCGGGGACAGAGGTTCGCCGTTTCCTACGAGCAGTACTTC. Protein product: CASSGRGQRFAVSYEQYF.